A selection of T cell receptor beta chains follows, all from one sample in a study of T-cell reconstitution after alpha-beta-depleted transplantation in children. TCRdb fed the PCR reads into MiXCR, producing one record per CDR3 protein. The sample includes a few hundred thousand distinct CDR3 sequences, 43% of them seen just once. The specimen was PBMCs, collected before TCRalphabeta/CD19-depleted stem cell transplant. These receptors were obtained from a girl between 2 and 10 years old with aplastic anemia, due to receive a stem cell transplant. Each CDR3 is given with its conserved first and last residue. Fields, in order: V gene, D gene, J gene, clone size, CDR3 protein, CDR3 DNA. The D gene is left open where the match is weak. Some rows mark clone size as missing; the rest say once, few, many or name a class of expanded clone.

V gene: TRBV5-1; D gene: TRBD2; J gene: TRBJ2-3; clone size: many; CDR3 protein: CASSLGREYVTDTQYF; CDR3 DNA: TGCGCCAGCAGCTTAGGGCGGGAGTATGTCACAGATACGCAGTATTTT
V gene: TRBV29-1; D gene: NA; J gene: TRBJ2-1; clone size: NA; CDR3 protein: CSVEVGSSYNEQFF; CDR3 DNA: TGCAGCGTAGAGGTGGGGAGCTCCTACAATGAGCAGTTCTTC
V gene: TRBV4-2; D gene: NA; J gene: TRBJ2-1; clone size: many; CDR3 protein: CASSQATLAALRDEQFF; CDR3 DNA: TGTGCCAGCAGCCAAGCTACTCTAGCTGCCCTTCGGGATGAGCAGTTCTTC
V gene: TRBV30; D gene: NA; J gene: TRBJ2-3; clone size: many; CDR3 protein: CAWPQKKRDLSTDTQYF; CDR3 DNA: TGTGCCTGGCCACAAAAAAAGAGGGACTTGAGCACAGATACGCAGTATTTT
V gene: TRBV25-1; D gene: NA; J gene: TRBJ2-2; clone size: many; CDR3 protein: CASSESYREAGELFF; CDR3 DNA: TGTGCCAGCAGTGAATCTTACAGGGAGGCCGGGGAGCTGTTTTTT
V gene: TRBV6-1; D gene: NA; J gene: TRBJ1-2; clone size: NA; CDR3 protein: CASSTGPLLYGYTF; CDR3 DNA: TGTGCCAGCAGCACCGGGCCCCTCCTCTATGGCTACACCTTC
V gene: TRBV20-1; D gene: NA; J gene: TRBJ1-5; clone size: NA; CDR3 protein: CSARAMNQPQHF; CDR3 DNA: TGCAGTGCTAGAGCGATGAATCAGCCCCAGCATTTT
V gene: TRBV6-5; D gene: NA; J gene: TRBJ1-2; clone size: NA; CDR3 protein: CASSYRTGNGYTF; CDR3 DNA: TGTGCCAGCAGTTACCGTACAGGGAACGGCTACACCTTC
V gene: TRBV5-6; D gene: TRBD2; J gene: TRBJ2-5; clone size: few; CDR3 protein: CASSQGEGIETQYF; CDR3 DNA: TGTGCCAGCAGCCAAGGGGAGGGGATAGAGACCCAGTACTTC
V gene: TRBV20-1; D gene: TRBD1; J gene: TRBJ2-1; clone size: NA; CDR3 protein: CSARDLPGGNEQFF; CDR3 DNA: TGCAGTGCTAGAGATCTCCCAGGGGGAAATGAGCAGTTCTTC